These 6 T cell receptor beta chains came from one sample sequenced in a study of STAT5B mutations in CD4+ large granular lymphocyte leukemia. Profiling relied on immunoSEQ multiplex PCR, and the TCRdb table lists in-frame clones only, not all of them. Here the sample spans approximately 4,900 clones, 88% being singletons. Sequenced sample: PBMCs. Receptors were obtained from a man between 40 and 49 years old with CD4+ T-cell large granular lymphocyte leukemia.

The count of this clone is one. This sequence joins TRBV29-1 and TRBJ1-1; possible D gene TRBD1, 6 bases. The CDR3 is 14 residues long. Looked up from germline, CDR1 is SQVTM and CDR2 is ANQGSEA. Trimming shortened V by 4 bases and J by 0 bases, and 12 bases separated the two germline ends. CDR3 sequence: CSVVGQPMNTEAFF. The CDR3 nucleotides read TGCAGCGTTGTTGGACAGCCGATGAACACTGAAGCTTTCTTT.

The table lists this clone with a count of one. The chain employs TRBV5-1 and TRBJ1-1, with D uncertain. This CDR3 region has 14 residues. V dropped 1 base and J dropped 1 base, with 8 bases sitting between them. Germline-derived CDR1 and CDR2 are SGHRS and YFSETQ. DNA of the CDR3: TGCGCCAGCAGCTTGCAGGCAGCGAACACTGAAGCTTTCTTT. As protein: CASSLQAANTEAFF.

The chain links TRBV7-2 to TRBJ1-1; TRBD1 might be the D (6 bases). CDR3 length: 12 amino acids. With 5 bases removed from V and 8 bases from J, the gap between germline ends came to 12 bases. CDR1 is SGHTA, CDR2 FQGNSA, per germline. In DNA, the CDR3 is TGTGCCAGCAGCCCTGCCGGGACAGAAGCTTTCTTT. Its protein product is CASSPAGTEAFF.

The chain recombines TRBV5-8 with TRBJ2-5, with a possible D match to TRBD1 (6 bases). The J call may be in error: the DNA end matches TRBJ2-7 better. Germline V gene sequence: CDR1 SGHTS, CDR2 YDEGEE. This CDR3 has 13 amino acids. CDR3 protein: CASSFRGNYEQYF. As DNA, the CDR3 is TGTGCCAGCAGCTTTAGGGGGAACTACGAGCAGTACTTC.

CDR3 protein: CASSLVESLAYEQYF. CDR3 bases: TGTGCCAGCAGCTTGGTAGAATCGTTGGCCTACGAGCAGTACTTC. The chain has TRBV7-9 and TRBJ2-7; D not resolved. Trimming shortened V by 3 bases and J by 2 bases, and 14 bases separated the two germline ends. The CDR3 length is 15 residues. Germline V gene lookup returns CDR1 SEHNR and CDR2 FQNEAQ (reference sequence).

A few counts support this clone. In nucleotides, the CDR3 is TGTGCCAGCAGTCCGACGACGGCCTCCGGGGAGCTGTTTTTT. It encodes CASSPTTASGELFF. The genes are TRBV6-5 and TRBJ2-2; D is unclear. Between the trimmed V and J ends, which lost 5 bases and 6 bases, there was a span of 13 bases. The germline CDR1 and CDR2 sequences are MNHEY and SVGAGI. The CDR3 runs to 14 residues.